One sample yielded the 16 T cell receptor beta chains listed below, sequenced in a study of radiation and T cells in renal cell carcinoma. Sequencing was performed with immunoSEQ multiplex PCR; in TCRdb, only in-frame clones are kept and a portion is missing. Of 140,000 or so clones in the sample, around 88% were seen once. As to time point: blood 4 weeks post-SBRT, at nephrectomy. Sample treatment: 15 Gy SBRT to primary tumor, nephrectomy 4 weeks later. Source: blood, taken from a patient whose treatment included radiotherapy and nephrectomy. The receptors shown here come from a woman aged 45-60 years with renal cell carcinoma.

The chain is built from TRBV19 and TRBJ2-3, with 12 nucleotides matching TRBD2. The CDR3 is 16 residues long. The V gene end was trimmed by 3 bases and the J gene end by 2 bases; junction bases not matched to a gene: 3. The germline CDR1 and CDR2 sequences are LNHDA and SQIVND (reference sequence). CDR3 amino acids: CASSIRTSGDTDTQYF. CDR3 nucleotides: TGTGCCAGTAGTATTCGGACTAGCGGGGACACAGATACGCAGTATTTT.

In its sample, this clone was seen once. The chain couples TRBV4-3 to TRBJ1-3; D is uncertain. From germline, CDR1 is LGHNA and CDR2 YSLEER. CDR3 length: 13 amino acids. V was trimmed by 3 bases and J by 1 base, leaving 4 bases between them. The CDR3 spells CASSQGSGNTIYF. CDR3 DNA: TGCGCCAGCAGCCAGGGATCTGGAAACACCATATATTTT.

The chain carries TRBV30 and TRBJ1-3; D might be TRBD1 (6 bases). The CDR3 spans 16 residues. Per the germline V gene, CDR1 is GTSNPN and CDR2 is SVGIG (reference sequence). V was cut by 1 base and J by 0 bases, with 13 bases left in between. The CDR3 protein is CAWSETGTFSGNTIYF. Here the CDR3 DNA reads TGTGCCTGGAGTGAGACAGGCACCTTCTCTGGAAACACCATATATTTT.

As to this clone: One junction end does not reproduce the germline sequence, and a read error may be involved. The V gene is TRBV4-1, the J gene TRBJ1-2; 9 nucleotides agree with TRBD1. The length of the CDR3 is 16 residues. Looked up from germline, CDR1 is MGHRA and CDR2 is YSYEKL. The chain's CDR3 is CASSSQGARANYGYTF. CDR3 DNA sequence: TGTGCCAGCAGCTCACAGGGGGCTCGAGCTAACTATGGCTACACCTTC.

The V and J genes are TRBV7-2 and TRBJ2-5; D not resolved. Germline V gene data show CDR1 as SGHTA and CDR2 as FQGNSA. The CDR3 sequence is 11 residues long. V lost 6 bases and J 5 bases, leaving 7 bases between the germline ends. This CDR3 is CASRTVETQYF. CDR3 in DNA: TGTGCCAGCAGAACGGTGGAGACCCAGTACTTC.

The chain carries TRBV14 and TRBJ1-5; tentative D call: TRBD1 (6 bases). V was cut by 1 base and J by 8 bases, with 6 bases left in between. Germline CDR1 SGHDN, CDR2 FVKESK. The CDR3 length is 12 residues. The CDR3: CASSQAGEPQHF. CDR3 in DNA: TGTGCCAGCAGCCAAGCAGGGGAGCCCCAGCATTTT.

CDR3 sequence (DNA): TGTGCCAGCAGCTTGCAGGGGGCTAGCAATCAGCCCCAGCATTTT. This gives the protein CASSLQGASNQPQHF. V usage is TRBV5-5 and J usage is TRBJ1-5; 8 bases are a match to TRBD1. With V trimmed by 1 base and J by 0 bases, 0 bases remained unmatched. The CDR3 spans 15 residues. Germline CDR1 and CDR2: SGHKS and YYEKEE (reference sequence).

This chain links TRBV29-1 with TRBJ1-1; a weak D match, TRBD1 (5 bases). The CDR3 has 14 amino acids. CDR1 is SQVTM, CDR2 ANQGSEA, per germline. V was trimmed by 7 bases and J by 4 bases, leaving 19 bases between them. CDR3 loop: CSALFITGGTEAFF. The CDR3 DNA follows: TGCAGCGCCCTCTTCATTACCGGGGGCACTGAAGCTTTCTTT.

V gene TRBV4-2 combines with J gene TRBJ1-2; 8 nucleotides agree with TRBD1. The ends lost 4 bases at V and 4 bases at J; junction bases unmatched: 8. This CDR3 is 15 amino acids long. Germline lookup yields CDR1 LGHNA and CDR2 YNFKEQ. CDR3 loop: CASSPEDRVSYGYTF. CDR3 in DNA: TGTGCCAGCAGCCCTGAGGACAGGGTGAGCTATGGCTACACCTTC.

This clone was recorded once. The V and J genes are TRBV5-6 and TRBJ2-1, with 9 bases aligning to TRBD2. The junction had 3 bases not matched to a gene; V was cut back by 3 bases and J by 2 bases. In germline, CDR1 is SGHDT, CDR2 YYEEEE. This CDR3 spans 15 amino acids. The CDR3 sequence: CASSWREGAYNEQFF. For the CDR3, the DNA is TGTGCCAGCAGCTGGCGGGAGGGGGCCTACAATGAGCAGTTCTTC.

The genes are TRBV4-1 and TRBJ2-3; tentative D call: TRBD2 (6 bases). Between the trimmed V and J ends, which lost 1 base and 0 bases, there was a span of 8 bases. From germline, CDR1 is MGHRA and CDR2 YSYEKL. This CDR3 contains 15 residues. CDR3: CASSQGRASTDTQYF. CDR3 in DNA: TGCGCCAGCAGCCAAGGGAGGGCTAGCACAGATACGCAGTATTTT.

V usage is TRBV5-1 and J usage is TRBJ2-7, with unresolved D. Germline V gene data show CDR1 as SGHRS and CDR2 as YFSETQ. V was cut by 0 bases and J by 2 bases, with 9 bases left in between. The CDR3 runs 14 residues. Here the CDR3 reads CASSLGSEAYEQYF. The CDR3 DNA follows: TGCGCCAGCAGCTTGGGCAGCGAGGCCTACGAGCAGTACTTC.

The chain couples TRBV6-5 to TRBJ2-7; D is ambiguous. Germline CDR1 reads MNHEY; CDR2 reads SVGAGI. This CDR3 comprises 14 residues. V was pared by 11 bases and J by 0 bases, with 17 bases between. The CDR3 sequence: CASKVRANSYEQYF. In nucleotides, the CDR3 is TGTGCCTCCAAGGTACGGGCGAACTCCTACGAGCAGTACTTC.

The chain employs TRBV5-1 and TRBJ2-7, with D unclear. The germline V gene has CDR1 SGHRS and CDR2 YFSETQ. This CDR3 contains 11 residues. The germline V and J ends were trimmed by 1 base and 5 bases, with 4 bases remaining between them. The CDR3 nucleotides read TGCGCCAGCAGCTTGCAGAACGAGCAGTACTTC. It specifies CASSLQNEQYF.

The chain has TRBV10-1 and TRBJ2-2, with D hard to call. Per germline, CDR1 WNHNN and CDR2 SYGVQD (reference sequence). With 3 bases removed from V and 7 bases from J, the gap between germline ends came to 6 bases. The CDR3 is 12 amino acids. In DNA form, the CDR3 reads TGCGCCAGCAGTGAAAACGACGGGGAGCTGTTTTTT. Translating gives CASSENDGELFF.

This sequence joins TRBV19 and TRBJ1-2; TRBD1 is a possible D gene (5 bases). The length of the CDR3 is 14 residues. Germline lookup yields CDR1 LNHDA and CDR2 SQIVND (reference sequence). The V gene lost 7 bases and the J gene lost 3 bases, with 15 bases spanning the gap. The CDR3 sequence: CASIPAGPYYGYTF. DNA of the CDR3: TGTGCCAGTATCCCCGCAGGGCCCTACTATGGCTACACCTTC.